This TCR beta chain was observed in a study of T cells after yellow fever vaccination. Notes on the study in general: Detection of almost all vaccine-responding clonotypes in sorted memory subsets failed on day 0. Subsequent to the booster, the majority of primary-vaccination clones reappeared (roughly 96% CD4, more than 70% CD8).

This clonotype was found many times. Generation of TCR cDNA used 5'RACE template switching (which added a universal primer site and UMIs). One entry per CDR3 protein, called by TCRdb with MiXCR from the 5' RACE reads. Among approximately 6,300 distinct CDR3 sequences listed, 6.5% were seen once. Germline V gives CDR1 MNHNS, CDR2 SASEGT. V lost 8 bases and J lost 2; bases outside the gene matches: 6. The CDR3 covers 13 residues. The receptor comes from a man between 18 and 29 years old who received the YFV17D yellow fever vaccine. Source: PBMCs, either bulk or a sorted T-cell subset (CD4+, CD8+, memory, or dextramer-sorted; not recorded which), taken around 14 days after the first yellow fever vaccination. The chain combines TRBV6-1 with TRBJ2-7; 7 nucleotides match TRBD2. The CDR3 DNA sequence: TGTGCCAGCTCTGGGGGGGTCGCCTACGAGCAGTACGTC. Amino acids: CASSGGVAYEQYV.